A few counts support the clone carrying this TCR beta chain. What it binds is unknown. Per the germline V gene, CDR1 is SGHVS and CDR2 is FQNEAQ. The junction had 8 bases not matched to a gene; V was cut back by 3 bases and J by 1 base. The CDR3 loop spans 17 amino acids. The source of the sample is a study of identical twins. Study-wide findings and caveats: For monozygotic twins, models underestimated out-of-frame TCR alpha sharing.

Healthy Caucasian individuals made up all the donors. Each CDR3 protein gets one entry after TCRdb re-called the 5' RACE reads with MiXCR. The table records hundreds of thousands of distinct CDR3 sequences, 21% of them present only once. These data were likewise used in another study, on T cells expressing NK-cell markers. This second study says: Cells sorted as CD3+CD56+NKG2C+, CD3+CD56+NKG2C- and CD3+CD56-NKG2C+ T cells supplied the TCR beta repertoires. Dominance of the CD3+CD56-NKG2C+ fraction by these clonotypes also held in a handful of donors.

Sequencing input: PBMCs. This receptor was taken from a woman younger than 35 in good health. The J gene is TRBJ2-5, the V gene TRBV7-8; 10 bases line up with TRBD2. This CDR3 reads CASSFPRLAGTQETQYF. CDR3 coding DNA: TGTGCCAGCAGCTTCCCGAGACTAGCGGGCACCCAAGAGACCCAGTACTTC.